The 9 T cell receptor beta chains reported below all come from one sample, sequenced in a study of blood T cells in healthy people across ages. The second PCR ran roughly 6 to 12 cycles with a sample-barcoded 5' primer and J-beta primers. A single record per CDR3 protein comes from TCRdb applying MiXCR to the 5' RACE reads. The table lists around 1.5 million distinct CDR3 sequences, around 59% of them singletons. The sample comprised blood. The receptor set was obtained from a man between 18 and 29 years old in good health.

The rearrangement links TRBV4-3 to TRBJ1-2; D remains ambiguous. CDR1 is LGHNA and CDR2 is YSLEER in the germline V gene. CDR3 length equals 14 residues. V lost 4 bases and J lost 3, with 12 bases in between. The CDR3 nucleotides are TGCGCCAGCAGCCTCCAGGTTCAGCACTATGGCTACACCTTC. Protein sequence: CASSLQVQHYGYTF.

This clonotype was detected a few times. V usage is TRBV4-1 and J usage is TRBJ2-1, with D tentatively TRBD1 (6 bases). From germline, CDR1 is MGHRA and CDR2 YSYEKL. This CDR3 contains 15 residues. The V and J ends lost 0 bases and 10 bases respectively, with 16 bases between them. The CDR3 region is CASSQDSPGEFEQFF. The CDR3 DNA reads as TGCGCCAGCAGCCAAGATAGTCCAGGGGAGTTCGAGCAGTTCTTC.

The rearrangement links TRBV11-2 to TRBJ1-1; perhaps TRBD1 as D (5 bases). Germline loops: CDR1 SGHAT, CDR2 FQNNGV. Trimming shortened V by 1 base and J by 11 bases, and 14 bases separated the two germline ends. CDR3 length: 13 amino acids. The CDR3 is CASSLGPGGAAFF. CDR3 sequence (DNA): TGTGCCAGCAGCTTAGGGCCAGGCGGGGCGGCTTTCTTT.

The chain uses TRBV13 and TRBJ2-1, with 8 bases fitting TRBD1. V was pared by 0 bases and J by 14 bases, with 3 bases of the junction left unmatched. From germline, CDR1 is PRHDT and CDR2 FYEKMQ (reference sequence). This CDR3 contains 12 residues. This CDR3 is CASSLGGQVEFF. DNA for the CDR3: TGTGCCAGCAGCTTAGGGGGACAGGTAGAGTTCTTC. The whole variable domain, remainder taken from reference TRBV13 and TRBJ2-1, is AAGVIQSPRHLIKEKRETATLKCYPIPRHDTVYWYQQGPGQDPQFLISFYEKMQSDKGSIPDRFSAQQFSDYHSELNMSSLELGDSALYFCASSLGGQVEFFGPGTRLTVL.

The chain links TRBV7-9 to TRBJ2-1, with D tentatively TRBD2 (6 bases). The V gene's germline CDR1 is SEHNR and CDR2 FQNEAQ (reference sequence). The CDR3 has 16 residues. With 4 bases removed from V and 8 bases from J, the gap between germline ends came to 21 bases. The CDR3 loop is CASSSQRGRPGDEQFF. CDR3 sequence (DNA): TGTGCCAGCAGCTCCCAGAGGGGCAGGCCGGGGGATGAGCAGTTCTTC.

V and J are TRBV12-3 or TRBV12-4 and TRBJ1-1; 9 positions match TRBD1. This CDR3 contains 13 residues. After removal of 6 bases from V and 6 bases from J, the junction contained 5 bases not matched to a gene. The DNA for the CDR3 is TGTGCCAGCAGACGCACAGGGGGCCCTGAAGCTTTCTTT. Its protein is CASRRTGGPEAFF.

The chain has TRBV25-1 and TRBJ1-2; 8 positions match TRBD1. The germline gives CDR1 MGHDK, CDR2 SYGVNS. This CDR3 is built from 13 residues. With V trimmed by 8 bases and J by 4 bases, 6 bases remained unmatched. The CDR3 bases are TGTGCCAGCGGCACAGGGGGGGCCTATGGCTACACCTTC. Protein product: CASGTGGAYGYTF.

The chain is built from TRBV6-1 and TRBJ2-5, with TRBD2 matching 11 bases. With 5 bases clipped from V and 5 bases from J, the junction kept 10 bases outside the gene matches. The CDR3 loop spans 16 amino acids. Germline-derived CDR1 and CDR2 are MNHNS and SASEGT. The CDR3 sequence is CASSNTSGSLWETQYF. In DNA form, the CDR3 reads TGTGCCAGCAGTAACACTAGCGGGAGTCTTTGGGAGACCCAGTACTTC.

This clonotype came up many times. V gene TRBV27 combines with J gene TRBJ2-7; tentative D call: TRBD1 (5 bases). The V gene's germline CDR1 is MNHEY and CDR2 SMNVEV (reference sequence). Trimming left V 2 bases short and J 2 bases short, with 7 bases between. This CDR3 is built from 13 residues. Here the CDR3 DNA reads TGTGCCAGCAGTTTACGACAGCCCTACGAGCAGTACTTC. Amino acids: CASSLRQPYEQYF.